This TCR beta chain was obtained from a study of OX40 agonist ivuxolimab in advanced cancers. Across the whole study: Intravenous ivuxolimab at 0.01 to 10 mg/kg was given to patients every 2 weeks. Mean age around 60 years, range roughly 23 to 79; 82.7% male. Prior anti-PD-1, anti-PD-L1 or anti-CTLA-4 therapy was allowed; over 30% had some. Study-wide points: Both CD4+ and CD8+ T cell populations in blood had undergone clonal expansion by week 6 at 0.1 to 3.0 mg/kg.

Note on this clone: Its antigen is not known.

Measured with immunoSEQ multiplex PCR; TCRdb has only the in-frame clones, and not every one. This table holds 60,000 to 65,000 clones, more than 85% found once. Trimming cost V 6 bases and J 6 bases; bases outside gene matches: 5. Germline CDR1 is SEHNR and CDR2 is FQNEAQ (reference sequence). The CDR3 has 15 amino acids. The chain employs TRBV7-9 and TRBJ2-1, with 13 nucleotides matching TRBD2. The specimen was CD4+ or CD8+ T cells sorted from blood, collected in a trial of the OX40 agonist ivuxolimab. The receptor was derived from an adult with an advanced solid tumor such as melanoma, head and neck, liver or kidney cancer. The CDR3 spells CASRSGLAGINEQFF. CDR3 nucleotides: TGTGCCAGCAGGTCGGGACTAGCGGGGATCAATGAGCAGTTCTTC.